Following are 8 T cell receptor beta chains from one sample sequenced in a study of blood T cell repertoires in COVID-19. Clones were read by immunoSEQ multiplex PCR, and TCRdb kept only the in-frame ones, dropping some. Of under 300,000 clones in the sample, over 75% were seen once. The sequencing input was PBMCs or T cells enriched from blood (not recorded which). Receptor source: a man aged 18 to 35 who had recovered from COVID-19.

The V gene is TRBV18, the J gene TRBJ1-5; maybe TRBD1 (5 bases). This CDR3 has 13 amino acids. Germline V gives CDR1 KGHSH, CDR2 LQKENI. V was shortened by 3 bases and J by 4 bases, with 7 bases between the two germline ends. The CDR3 sequence is CASSPGGNQPQHF. CDR3 sequence (DNA): TGTGCCAGCTCACCCGGGGGGAATCAGCCCCAGCATTTT.

This chain uses TRBV7-9 with TRBJ1-6; 7 bases map to TRBD1. Germline trimming cut 5 bases from V and 0 bases from J; bases unmatched to any gene: 10. CDR3 length: 18 residues. Germline values: CDR1 SEHNR, CDR2 FQNEAQ (reference sequence). The CDR3 nucleotides read TGTGCCAGCAGCCCCCGCGGAGGGGGCAGCTCCTATAATTCACCCCTCCACTTT. This encodes CASSPRGGGSSYNSPLHF.

The genes are TRBV30 and TRBJ1-3, with 7 bases that match TRBD1. The V segment lost 8 bases and the J segment 0 bases; nucleotides outside the gene matches: 1. CDR1 and CDR2 (germline): GTSNPN, SVGIG (reference sequence). This CDR3 is built from 12 residues. The CDR3 region has the DNA TGTGCCGGGACAGACTCTGGAAACACCATATATTTT. Its protein is CAGTDSGNTIYF.

This clone occurred once. The rearrangement uses TRBV28 and TRBJ2-1; 10 bases are a match to TRBD2. Looked up from germline, CDR1 is MDHEN and CDR2 is SYDVKM. The CDR3 is 18 amino acids. Germline trimming cut 6 bases from V and 8 bases from J; bases unmatched to any gene: 19. The CDR3 region is CASSFPAAGLATKDEQFF. The CDR3 DNA sequence: TGTGCCAGCAGCTTCCCGGCGGCGGGACTAGCGACTAAGGATGAGCAGTTCTTC.

The chain couples TRBV12-3 or TRBV12-4 to TRBJ2-1; D gene unclear. The CDR3 is made up of 13 amino acids. Trimming stripped 7 bases from V and 7 bases from J, with 14 bases between. The CDR3 region has the DNA TGTGCCAGCACCGAAATTGGCTGGAATGAGCAGTTCTTC. Translated: CASTEIGWNEQFF.

This clone appeared a single time. This chain connects TRBV9 to TRBJ2-3; 8 bases align to TRBD1. Trimming at V came to 2 bases and at J to 2 bases, leaving 7 bases not matched to a gene. Germline lookup yields CDR1 SGDLS and CDR2 YYNGEE. This CDR3 is built from 16 residues. The CDR3 loop is CASSVTGDLNTDTQYF. The CDR3 region has the DNA TGTGCCAGCAGCGTGACAGGGGACCTGAACACAGATACGCAGTATTTT.

Judged by abundance, this clone is medium-sized. The sample carries other DNA sequences with the same CDR3. The J gene is TRBJ1-2, the V gene TRBV6-5, with D hard to call. Between the trimmed V and J ends, which lost 2 bases and 7 bases, there was a span of 8 bases. Germline lookup yields CDR1 MNHEY and CDR2 SVGAGI. This CDR3 contains 12 residues. The CDR3 reads CASSYVGGGYTF. In DNA form, the CDR3 reads TGTGCCAGCAGTTACGTCGGAGGTGGCTACACCTTC.

This sequence joins TRBV5-1 and TRBJ1-3, with D possibly being TRBD1 (5 bases). There are 14 residues in the CDR3. V was clipped by 2 bases and J by 4 bases, with 10 bases between them. Germline CDR1 and CDR2: SGHRS and YFSETQ. This CDR3 is CASSFAGRGNTIYF. CDR3 in DNA: TGCGCCAGCAGCTTTGCGGGGCGAGGAAACACCATATATTTT.